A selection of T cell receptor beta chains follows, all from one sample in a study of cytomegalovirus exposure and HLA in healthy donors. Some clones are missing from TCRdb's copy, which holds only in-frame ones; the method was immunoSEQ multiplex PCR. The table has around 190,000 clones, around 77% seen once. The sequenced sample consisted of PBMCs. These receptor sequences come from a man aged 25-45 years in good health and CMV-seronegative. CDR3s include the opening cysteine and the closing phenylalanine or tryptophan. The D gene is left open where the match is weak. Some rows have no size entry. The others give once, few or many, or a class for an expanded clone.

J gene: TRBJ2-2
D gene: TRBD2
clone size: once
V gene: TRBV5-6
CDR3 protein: CASSQMGGTSGRATGELFF
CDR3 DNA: TGTGCCAGCAGCCAGATGGGCGGGACTAGCGGGAGAGCCACCGGGGAGCTGTTTTTT

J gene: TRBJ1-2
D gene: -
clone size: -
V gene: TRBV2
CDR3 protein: CASSEMAARNYGYTF
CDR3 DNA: TGTGCCAGCAGTGAAATGGCAGCGCGAAACTATGGCTACACCTTC

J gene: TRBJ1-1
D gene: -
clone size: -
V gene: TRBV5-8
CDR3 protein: CASSFRGNTEAFF
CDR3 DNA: TGTGCCAGCAGCTTTCGGGGGAACACTGAAGCTTTCTTT

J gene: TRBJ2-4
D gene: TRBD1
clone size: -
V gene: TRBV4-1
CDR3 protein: CASSDPQGVQYF
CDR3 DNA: TGCGCCAGCAGCGACCCGCAGGGGGTTCAGTACTTC

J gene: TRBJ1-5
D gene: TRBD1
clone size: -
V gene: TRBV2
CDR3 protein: CASTRDRGQPQHF
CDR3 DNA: TGTGCCAGCACCCGGGACAGGGGCCAGCCCCAGCATTTT

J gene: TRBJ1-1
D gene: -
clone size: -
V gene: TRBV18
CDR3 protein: CASSPPGLTGTEAFF
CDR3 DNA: TGTGCCAGCTCACCACCGGGCTTGACAGGCACTGAAGCTTTCTTT

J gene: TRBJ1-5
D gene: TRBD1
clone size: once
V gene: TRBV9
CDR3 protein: CASSGGQVLQPQHF
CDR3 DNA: TGTGCCAGCAGCGGAGGACAGGTCCTTCAGCCCCAGCATTTT

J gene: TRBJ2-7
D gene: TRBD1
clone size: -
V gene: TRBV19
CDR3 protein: CASSTGQGRYEQYF
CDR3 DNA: TGTGCCAGTAGTACGGGACAGGGGAGGTACGAGCAGTACTTC

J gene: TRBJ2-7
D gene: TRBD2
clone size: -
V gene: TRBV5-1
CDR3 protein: CASSLRSSGTYEQYF
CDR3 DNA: TGCGCCAGCAGCTTGAGGTCTAGCGGGACCTACGAGCAGTACTTC

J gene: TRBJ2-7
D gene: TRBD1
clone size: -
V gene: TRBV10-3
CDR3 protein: CAIRESGTGAYEQYF
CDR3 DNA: TGTGCCATCAGAGAATCCGGGACAGGGGCCTACGAGCAGTACTTC

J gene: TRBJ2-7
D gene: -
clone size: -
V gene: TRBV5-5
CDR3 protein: CASGSLGGAYEQYF
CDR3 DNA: TGTGCCAGCGGGTCGTTAGGAGGGGCCTACGAGCAGTACTTC

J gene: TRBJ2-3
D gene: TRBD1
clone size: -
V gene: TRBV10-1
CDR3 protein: CASNRDRDRDTQYF
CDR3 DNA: TGCGCCAGCAACCGGGACAGGGATAGAGATACGCAGTATTTT

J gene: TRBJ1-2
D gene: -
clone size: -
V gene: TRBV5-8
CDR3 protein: CASSLAEDGYTF
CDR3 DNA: TGTGCCAGCAGCTTGGCCGAGGATGGCTACACCTTC

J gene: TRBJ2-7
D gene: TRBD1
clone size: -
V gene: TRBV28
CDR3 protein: CASSSYDRGYEQYF
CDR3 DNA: TGTGCCAGCAGTTCCTACGACAGGGGCTACGAGCAGTACTTC

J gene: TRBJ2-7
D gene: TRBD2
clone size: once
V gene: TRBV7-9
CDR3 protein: CASSPGLAGAAFYEQYF
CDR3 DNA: TGTGCCAGCAGCCCCGGACTAGCGGGAGCCGCCTTTTACGAGCAGTACTTC

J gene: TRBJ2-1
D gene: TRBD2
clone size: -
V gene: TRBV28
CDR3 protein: CASSRRLAGANEQFF
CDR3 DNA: TGTGCCAGCAGTAGGAGACTAGCGGGAGCTAATGAGCAGTTCTTC

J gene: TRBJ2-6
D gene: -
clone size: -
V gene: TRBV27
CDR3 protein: CASSLWAGVGGANVLTF
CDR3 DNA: TGTGCCAGCAGTTTATGGGCGGGCGTCGGGGGGGCCAACGTCCTGACTTTC

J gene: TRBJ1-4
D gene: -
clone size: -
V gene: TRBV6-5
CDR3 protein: CASSYTSNAELFF
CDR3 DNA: TGTGCCAGCAGTTACACGTCTAATGCGGAACTGTTTTTT

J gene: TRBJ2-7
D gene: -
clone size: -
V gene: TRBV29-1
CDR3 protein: CSVVGIVSYEQYF
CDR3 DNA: TGCAGCGTTGTCGGTATCGTTTCCTACGAGCAGTACTTC

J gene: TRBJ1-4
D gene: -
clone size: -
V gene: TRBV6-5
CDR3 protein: CASSAETAVNEKLFF
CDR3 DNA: TGTGCCAGCAGTGCCGAGACAGCCGTTAATGAAAAACTGTTTTTT

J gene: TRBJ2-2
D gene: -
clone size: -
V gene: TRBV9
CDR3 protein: CASSGTSNTGELFF
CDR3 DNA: TGTGCCAGCAGCGGAACTAGCAACACCGGGGAGCTGTTTTTT

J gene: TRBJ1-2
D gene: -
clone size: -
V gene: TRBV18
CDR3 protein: CASSPPQQPPVYGYTF
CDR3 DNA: TGTGCCAGCTCACCACCCCAACAGCCACCCGTCTATGGCTACACCTTC

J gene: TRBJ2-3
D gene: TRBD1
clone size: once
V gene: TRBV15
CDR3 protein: CATSRGQGAVGTDTQYF
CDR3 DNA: TGTGCCACCAGCAGAGGACAGGGGGCGGTTGGGACAGATACGCAGTATTTT

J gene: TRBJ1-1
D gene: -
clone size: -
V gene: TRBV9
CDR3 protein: CASSVRQNTEAFF
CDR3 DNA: TGTGCCAGCAGCGTACGACAGAACACTGAAGCTTTCTTT